These T cell receptor beta chains were read from a single sample in a study of Graves' ophthalmopathy and Graves' hyperthyroidism. Each CDR3 protein is one row after TCRdb ran MiXCR on the multiplex PCR reads. The profile shows about 400,000 distinct CDR3 sequences, 15% of them singletons. The sample comprised peripheral blood. These receptors were collected from a woman aged 18-30 years with stable Graves' hyperthyroidism. Both conserved end residues are part of each CDR3. Fields, in order: D gene, clone size, CDR3 length, J gene, V gene, CDR3 DNA, CDR3 protein. D genes are given only for firm matches. A clone size is listed for some rows: how often the clone was seen (once, few, many), or a class if it is expanded.

d_call: TRBD1
clone_size: many
cdr3_length: 16
j_call: TRBJ1-3
v_call: TRBV7-8
cdr3_nt: TGTGCCAGCAGCTTAGCAGGGACAGGGGCTGGAAACACCATATATTTT
cdr3_aa: CASSLAGTGAGNTIYF

d_call: -
clone_size: many
cdr3_length: 12
j_call: TRBJ2-7
v_call: TRBV7-2
cdr3_nt: TGTGCCAGCAGCTCCTCGAGATACGAGCAGTACTTC
cdr3_aa: CASSSSRYEQYF

d_call: TRBD1
clone_size: -
cdr3_length: 15
j_call: TRBJ1-6
v_call: TRBV28
cdr3_nt: TGTGCCAGCAGCTACAATACAGGGGACAGCTCACCCCTCCACTTT
cdr3_aa: CASSYNTGDSSPLHF

d_call: TRBD1
clone_size: many
cdr3_length: 15
j_call: TRBJ1-2
v_call: TRBV7-2
cdr3_nt: TGTGCCAGCAGCGCCCCGGGACAGCAACGTTATGGCTACACCTTC
cdr3_aa: CASSAPGQQRYGYTF

d_call: TRBD2
clone_size: many
cdr3_length: 15
j_call: TRBJ2-5
v_call: TRBV20-1
cdr3_nt: TGCAGTGCAGCTAGCGGGGGGGGGTACCAAGAGACCCAGTACTTC
cdr3_aa: CSAASGGGYQETQYF

d_call: TRBD1
clone_size: many
cdr3_length: 15
j_call: TRBJ1-5
v_call: TRBV12-3/TRBV12-4
cdr3_nt: TGTGCCAGCAGTCCAACAGGGGCAGGCAATCAGCCCCAGCATTTT
cdr3_aa: CASSPTGAGNQPQHF

d_call: -
clone_size: many
cdr3_length: 12
j_call: TRBJ1-5
v_call: TRBV6-2/TRBV6-3
cdr3_nt: TGTGCCAGCAGGGAGGGAATCCAGCCCCAGCATTTT
cdr3_aa: CASREGIQPQHF

d_call: -
clone_size: many
cdr3_length: 13
j_call: TRBJ1-1
v_call: TRBV6-1
cdr3_nt: TGTGCCAGCAGTGAAGAGGGTTTCACTGAAGCTTTCTTT
cdr3_aa: CASSEEGFTEAFF

d_call: -
clone_size: few
cdr3_length: 16
j_call: TRBJ1-6
v_call: TRBV4-1
cdr3_nt: TGCGCCAGCAGCCAATCGGGTCAGGTTGTTAATTCACCCCTCCACTTT
cdr3_aa: CASSQSGQVVNSPLHF

d_call: -
clone_size: many
cdr3_length: 13
j_call: TRBJ2-7
v_call: TRBV24-1
cdr3_nt: TGTGCCACCAGTGCTCCGGGAGATCGGGAGCAGTACTTC
cdr3_aa: CATSAPGDREQYF

d_call: -
clone_size: many
cdr3_length: 14
j_call: TRBJ1-2
v_call: TRBV6-5
cdr3_nt: TGTGCCAGCAGTTTACGCACAGGGATTGCTGGCTACACCTTC
cdr3_aa: CASSLRTGIAGYTF

d_call: -
clone_size: many
cdr3_length: 13
j_call: TRBJ2-5
v_call: TRBV27
cdr3_nt: TGTGCCAGCAGCAGGACATCCCAAGAGACCCAGTACTTC
cdr3_aa: CASSRTSQETQYF

d_call: -
clone_size: many
cdr3_length: 13
j_call: TRBJ2-5
v_call: TRBV6-1
cdr3_nt: TGTGCCAGCAGCCGACAGGTCCAAGAGACCCAGTACTTC
cdr3_aa: CASSRQVQETQYF

d_call: -
clone_size: many
cdr3_length: 15
j_call: TRBJ2-5
v_call: TRBV12-3/TRBV12-4
cdr3_nt: TGTGCCAGCAGTTTAGGGGCTAGCTTAGAGGAGACCCAGTACTTC
cdr3_aa: CASSLGASLEETQYF

d_call: -
clone_size: many
cdr3_length: 14
j_call: TRBJ2-5
v_call: TRBV20-1
cdr3_nt: TGCAGTGCCAACTCTATGGACTTCCAAGAGACCCAGTACTTC
cdr3_aa: CSANSMDFQETQYF

d_call: TRBD1
clone_size: many
cdr3_length: 14
j_call: TRBJ2-7
v_call: TRBV6-1
cdr3_nt: TGTGCCAGCAGTGACCCGGGACAGCCACGGGAGCAGTACTTC
cdr3_aa: CASSDPGQPREQYF

d_call: TRBD1
clone_size: many
cdr3_length: 14
j_call: TRBJ2-2
v_call: TRBV15
cdr3_nt: TGTGCCGCCGGACAGGGGGCAAACACCGGGGAGCTGTTTTTT
cdr3_aa: CAAGQGANTGELFF

d_call: TRBD1
clone_size: many
cdr3_length: 15
j_call: TRBJ1-1
v_call: TRBV6-1
cdr3_nt: TGTGCCAGCAGTGAAGGCACCAGGGGGTTATCTGAAGCTTTCTTT
cdr3_aa: CASSEGTRGLSEAFF

d_call: TRBD2
clone_size: -
cdr3_length: 15
j_call: TRBJ2-1
v_call: TRBV7-3
cdr3_nt: TGTGCCAGCAGCTTGGTTGGGGGGGCCTACAATGAGCAGTTCTTC
cdr3_aa: CASSLVGGAYNEQFF

d_call: -
clone_size: many
cdr3_length: 16
j_call: TRBJ1-5
v_call: TRBV6-1
cdr3_nt: TGTGCCAGCAGTGAAGCGGGACGGAGTAGCAATCAGCCCCAGCATTTT
cdr3_aa: CASSEAGRSSNQPQHF

d_call: TRBD1
clone_size: -
cdr3_length: 15
j_call: TRBJ2-7
v_call: TRBV6-5
cdr3_nt: TGTGCCAGCAGTTACGGGGGCAGGGGGCATGAGGAGCAGTACTTC
cdr3_aa: CASSYGGRGHEEQYF

d_call: TRBD1
clone_size: -
cdr3_length: 13
j_call: TRBJ1-5
v_call: TRBV7-2
cdr3_nt: TGTGCCAGCAGCCGACAGGGCTGGCAGCCCCAGCATTTT
cdr3_aa: CASSRQGWQPQHF

d_call: TRBD1
clone_size: -
cdr3_length: 15
j_call: TRBJ1-2
v_call: TRBV24-1
cdr3_nt: TGTGCCACCAGTGACTGGGACAGGGGCAACTATGGCTACACCTTC
cdr3_aa: CATSDWDRGNYGYTF

d_call: TRBD2
clone_size: many
cdr3_length: 15
j_call: TRBJ2-5
v_call: TRBV11-2
cdr3_nt: TGTGCCAGCAGCCTGAAGAGGACTAGTAGTGAGACCCAGTACTTC
cdr3_aa: CASSLKRTSSETQYF

d_call: -
clone_size: -
cdr3_length: 14
j_call: TRBJ1-4
v_call: TRBV20-1
cdr3_nt: TGCAGTGCTAGGAGAGGAGGCTTTAATGAAAAACTGTTTTTT
cdr3_aa: CSARRGGFNEKLFF

d_call: TRBD1
clone_size: many
cdr3_length: 16
j_call: TRBJ1-2
v_call: TRBV27
cdr3_nt: TGTGCCAGCAGTTTCGACAGGGGGTCGGGGACGAGTGGCTACACCTTC
cdr3_aa: CASSFDRGSGTSGYTF

d_call: -
clone_size: -
cdr3_length: 14
j_call: TRBJ2-5
v_call: TRBV2
cdr3_nt: TGTGCCAGCCACGAGGGAGGTTTCCAAGAGACCCAGTACTTC
cdr3_aa: CASHEGGFQETQYF

d_call: -
clone_size: many
cdr3_length: 12
j_call: TRBJ2-7
v_call: TRBV6-5
cdr3_nt: TGTGCCAGCAGTTACGAAGGTATGGAGCAGTACTTC
cdr3_aa: CASSYEGMEQYF

d_call: TRBD2
clone_size: -
cdr3_length: 15
j_call: TRBJ2-5
v_call: TRBV5-1
cdr3_nt: TGCGCCAGCAGCGCAGGTAGCGGGGGCCAAGAGACCCAGTACTTC
cdr3_aa: CASSAGSGGQETQYF